The 13 T cell receptor beta chains reported below all come from one sample, sequenced in a study of blood T cell repertoires in COVID-19. TCRdb keeps only in-frame clones here, not all; method: immunoSEQ multiplex PCR. This sample has approximately 260,000 clones, with about 80% found just once. Sequenced sample: peripheral blood. These receptors all stem from a woman aged 80 or older with active or convalescent COVID-19.

This sequence joins TRBV4-1 and TRBJ1-4; the match to TRBD1 covers 10 bases. The trim removed 7 bases at V and 10 bases at J, leaving 9 bases unmatched. In germline, CDR1 is MGHRA, CDR2 YSYEKL. The length of the CDR3 is 14 residues. DNA of the CDR3: TGCGCCAGCAAGTCGACAGGGGGCCCAGGAAAACTGTTTTTT. Protein sequence: CASKSTGGPGKLFF.

The V and J genes are TRBV5-1 and TRBJ1-2; maybe TRBD1 (6 bases). This CDR3 is built from 13 residues. Germline CDR1 reads SGHRS; CDR2 reads YFSETQ. V was cut by 2 bases and J by 6 bases, with 11 bases left in between. CDR3 bases: TGCGCCAGCAGCTTCGGGGACACAGATGGCTACACCTTC. Its protein product is CASSFGDTDGYTF.

In this sample, this clone turned up a few times. This chain joins TRBV16 and TRBJ2-7; possibly TRBD1 for D (5 bases). This CDR3 is built from 11 residues. Germline lookup yields CDR1 KGHSY and CDR2 FQNENV. The V end lost 6 bases, the J end lost 7 bases, and 10 bases lay between the germline ends. The CDR3 region has the DNA TGTGCCAGCAGAGACAGAGCGGAGCAGTACTTC. As protein: CASRDRAEQYF.

The sample holds a few counts of this clone. The chain employs TRBV2 and TRBJ2-5, with D unclear. Germline V gene sequence: CDR1 SNHLY, CDR2 FYNNEI. The CDR3 extends over 15 amino acids. V lost 4 bases and J lost 4, with 16 bases in between. CDR3 in amino acids: CASSVNSLTGETQYF. The CDR3 DNA sequence: TGTGCCAGCAGTGTGAACAGCTTAACCGGAGAGACCCAGTACTTC. Looking up the rest from reference TRBV2 and TRBJ2-5 gives the full variable domain: EPEVTQTPSHQVTQMGQEVILRCVPISNHLYFYWYRQILGQKVEFLVSFYNNEISEKSEIFDDQFSVERPDGSNFTLKIRSTKLEDSAMYFCASSVNSLTGETQYFGPGTRLLVL.

The V and J genes are TRBV4-2 and TRBJ1-5; no definite D call. CDR3 length equals 15 residues. Trimming removed 1 base at V and 3 bases at J, with 10 bases between. Looked up from germline, CDR1 is LGHNA and CDR2 is YNFKEQ. CDR3 residues: CASSQGGSANQPQHF. The CDR3 DNA sequence: TGTGCCAGCAGCCAAGGAGGTTCAGCCAATCAGCCCCAGCATTTT.

This chain links TRBV11-1 with TRBJ2-3, with D possibly TRBD2 on 6 matching bases. This CDR3 spans 13 amino acids. Per germline, CDR1 SGHAT and CDR2 FQDESV (reference sequence). V was shortened by 2 bases and J by 8 bases, with 11 bases between the two germline ends. This CDR3 is CASSLIRESTQYF. DNA of the CDR3: TGTGCCAGCAGCTTAATTCGGGAGAGTACGCAGTATTTT.

The rearrangement links TRBV7-2 to TRBJ2-5; tentative D call: TRBD2 (6 bases). CDR3 length: 15 amino acids. CDR1 SGHTA and CDR2 FQGNSA come from the germline V gene. Trimming left V 4 bases short and J 5 bases short, with 17 bases between. The CDR3: CASSSLGGKDETQYF. Written as DNA, the CDR3 is TGTGCCAGCAGCTCTCTCGGGGGTAAGGATGAGACCCAGTACTTC.

This rearrangement joins TRBV20-1 to TRBJ2-7, with 7 bases that match TRBD2. The CDR3 spans 14 residues. The V gene's germline CDR1 is DFQATT and CDR2 SNEGSKA (reference sequence). The V gene end was trimmed by 3 bases and the J gene end by 6 bases; junction bases not matched to a gene: 11. The CDR3 spells CSASEGGLVFEQYF. CDR3 DNA sequence: TGCAGTGCTAGTGAGGGAGGGCTAGTGTTCGAGCAGTACTTC.

The gene calls are TRBV21-1 and TRBJ1-6; no check of the table's D call, TRBD1, against the DNA was made. TRBV21-1 is flagged as a pseudogene. The CDR3 spans 16 residues. The CDR3 spells CASIPTDRVRNSPLHF. The CDR3 nucleotides read TGTGCCAGCATCCCAACAGACAGGGTTCGGAATTCACCCCTCCACTTT.

The J gene is TRBJ2-3, the V gene TRBV4-2; D ambiguous. Germline V gene sequence: CDR1 LGHNA, CDR2 YNFKEQ. Trimming pared 0 bases from V and 1 base from J, leaving 8 bases between. This CDR3 has 15 amino acids. CDR3 protein: CASSQDGRGTDTQYF. In nucleotides, the CDR3 is TGTGCCAGCAGCCAAGATGGTCGGGGCACAGATACGCAGTATTTT.

The chain carries TRBV28 and TRBJ1-3, with 8 bases aligning to TRBD1. V was pared by 3 bases and J by 3 bases, with 7 bases of the junction left unmatched. The CDR3 extends over 16 amino acids. The V gene's germline CDR1 is MDHEN and CDR2 SYDVKM. The CDR3 DNA reads as TGTGCCAGCAGTTTGTCAGGGGGCCTCGATGGAAACACCATATATTTT. Residues: CASSLSGGLDGNTIYF.

The genes are TRBV5-1 and TRBJ1-4, with D possibly TRBD1 on 6 matching bases. CDR1 and CDR2 (germline): SGHRS, YFSETQ. CDR3 length equals 14 residues. V was clipped by 0 bases and J by 8 bases, with 11 bases between them. The CDR3 sequence: CASSLGTGKEKLFF. The CDR3 bases are TGCGCCAGCAGCTTGGGCACAGGGAAAGAAAAACTGTTTTTT.

V gene TRBV24-1 combines with J gene TRBJ2-1; TRBD1 aligns across 11 bases. The CDR3 extends over 17 amino acids. Germline V gene sequence: CDR1 KGHDR, CDR2 SFDVKD. Unmatched junction bases numbered 8, after V lost 6 bases and J lost 2 bases. CDR3 coding DNA: TGTGCCACCAGTCCAAGGGGGACAGGGGGACCCTACAATGAGCAGTTCTTC. Protein sequence: CATSPRGTGGPYNEQFF.